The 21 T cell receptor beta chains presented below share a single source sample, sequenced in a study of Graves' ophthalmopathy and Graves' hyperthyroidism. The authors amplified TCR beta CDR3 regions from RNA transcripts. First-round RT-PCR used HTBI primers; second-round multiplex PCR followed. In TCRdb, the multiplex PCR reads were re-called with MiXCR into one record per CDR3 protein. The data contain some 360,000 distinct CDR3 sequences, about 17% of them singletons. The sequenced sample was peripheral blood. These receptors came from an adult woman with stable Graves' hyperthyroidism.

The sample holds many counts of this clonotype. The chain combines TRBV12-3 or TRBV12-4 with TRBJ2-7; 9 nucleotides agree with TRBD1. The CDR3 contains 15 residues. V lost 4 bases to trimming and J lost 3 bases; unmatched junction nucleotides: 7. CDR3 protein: CASSSPYRGLYEQYF. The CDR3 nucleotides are TGTGCCAGCAGTTCCCCATACAGGGGGCTCTACGAGCAGTACTTC.

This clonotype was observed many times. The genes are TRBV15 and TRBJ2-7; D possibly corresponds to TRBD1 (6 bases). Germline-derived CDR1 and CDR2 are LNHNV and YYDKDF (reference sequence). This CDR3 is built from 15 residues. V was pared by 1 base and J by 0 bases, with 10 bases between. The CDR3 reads CATSRAGTPSYEQYF. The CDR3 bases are TGTGCCACCAGCAGAGCCGGGACACCCTCCTACGAGCAGTACTTC. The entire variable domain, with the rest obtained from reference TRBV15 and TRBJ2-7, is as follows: DAMVIQNPRYQVTQFGKPVTLSCSQTLNHNVMYWYQQKSSQAPKLLFHYYDKDFNNEADTPDNFQSRRPNTSFCFLDIRSPGLGDTAMYLCATSRAGTPSYEQYFGPGTRLTVT.

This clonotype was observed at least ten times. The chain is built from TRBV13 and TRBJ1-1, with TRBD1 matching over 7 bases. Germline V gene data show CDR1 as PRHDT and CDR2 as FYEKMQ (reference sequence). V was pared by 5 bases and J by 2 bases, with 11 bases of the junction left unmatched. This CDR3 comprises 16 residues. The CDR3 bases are TGTGCCAGCAGCGCCTACCTGACAGGGTTTAACACTGAAGCTTTCTTT. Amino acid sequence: CASSAYLTGFNTEAFF.

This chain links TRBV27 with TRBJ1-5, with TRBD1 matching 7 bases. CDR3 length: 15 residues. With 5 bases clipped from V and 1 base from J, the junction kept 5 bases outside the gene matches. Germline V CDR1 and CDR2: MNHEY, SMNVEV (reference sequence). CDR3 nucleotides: TGTGCCAGCAGTATGACAGGGTCGAGCAATCAGCCCCAGCATTTT. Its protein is CASSMTGSSNQPQHF.

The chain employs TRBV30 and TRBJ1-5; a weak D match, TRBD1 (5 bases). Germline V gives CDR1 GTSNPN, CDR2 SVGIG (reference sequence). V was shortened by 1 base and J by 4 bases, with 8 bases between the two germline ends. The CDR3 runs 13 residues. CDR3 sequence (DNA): TGTGCCTGGAGTGCAGGGCAGAATCAGCCCCAGCATTTT. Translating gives CAWSAGQNQPQHF.

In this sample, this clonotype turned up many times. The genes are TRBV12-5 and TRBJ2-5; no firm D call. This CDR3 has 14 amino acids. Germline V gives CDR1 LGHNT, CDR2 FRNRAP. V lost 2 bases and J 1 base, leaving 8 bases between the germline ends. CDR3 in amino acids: CASGLLNPQETQYF. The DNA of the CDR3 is TGTGCTAGTGGTTTGTTGAATCCCCAAGAGACCCAGTACTTC.

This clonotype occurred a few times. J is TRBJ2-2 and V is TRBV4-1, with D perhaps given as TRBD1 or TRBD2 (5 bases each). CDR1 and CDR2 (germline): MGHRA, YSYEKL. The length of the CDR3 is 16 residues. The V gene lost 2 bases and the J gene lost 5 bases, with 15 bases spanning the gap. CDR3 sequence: CASSQTGGVGTGELFF. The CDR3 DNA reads TGCGCCAGCAGCCAAACTGGGGGAGTTGGGACCGGGGAGCTGTTTTTT.

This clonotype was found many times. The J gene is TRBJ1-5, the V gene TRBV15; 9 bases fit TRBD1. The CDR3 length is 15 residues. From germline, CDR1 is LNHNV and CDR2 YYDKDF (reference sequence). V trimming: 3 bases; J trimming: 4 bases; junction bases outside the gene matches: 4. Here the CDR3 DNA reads TGTGCCACCAGCAGGGACAGGGGTGTGAATCAGCCCCAGCATTTT. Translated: CATSRDRGVNQPQHF. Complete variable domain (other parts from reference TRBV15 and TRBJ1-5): DAMVIQNPRYQVTQFGKPVTLSCSQTLNHNVMYWYQQKSSQAPKLLFHYYDKDFNNEADTPDNFQSRRPNTSFCFLDIRSPGLGDTAMYLCATSRDRGVNQPQHFGDGTRLSIL.

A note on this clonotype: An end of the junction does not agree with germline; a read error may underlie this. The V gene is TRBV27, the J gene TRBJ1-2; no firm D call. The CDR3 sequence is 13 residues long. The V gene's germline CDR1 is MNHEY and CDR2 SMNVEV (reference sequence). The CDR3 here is CASSFAQYYGYTF. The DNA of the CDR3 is TGTGCCAGCAGCTTCGCACAGTACTATGGTTACACCTTC.

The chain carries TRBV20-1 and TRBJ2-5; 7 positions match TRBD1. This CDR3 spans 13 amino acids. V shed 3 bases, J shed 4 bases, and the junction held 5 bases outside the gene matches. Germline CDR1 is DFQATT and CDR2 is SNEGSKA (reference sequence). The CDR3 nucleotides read TGCAGTGCTAGCCTTTACAGGGGAGAGACCCAGTACTTC. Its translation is CSASLYRGETQYF.

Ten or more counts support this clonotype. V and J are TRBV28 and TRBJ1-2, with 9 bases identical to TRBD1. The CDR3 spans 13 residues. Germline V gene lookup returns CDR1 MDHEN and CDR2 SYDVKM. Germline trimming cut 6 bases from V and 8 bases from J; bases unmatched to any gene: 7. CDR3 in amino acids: CASRDRGPGGYTF. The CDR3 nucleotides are TGTGCCAGCAGGGACAGGGGCCCCGGAGGCTACACCTTC.

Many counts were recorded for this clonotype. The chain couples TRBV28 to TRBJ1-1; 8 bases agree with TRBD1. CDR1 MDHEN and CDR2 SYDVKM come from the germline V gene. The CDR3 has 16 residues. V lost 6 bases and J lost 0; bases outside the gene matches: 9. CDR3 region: CASRSDRGSMNTEAFF. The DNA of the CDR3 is TGTGCCAGCAGGTCCGACAGGGGAAGCATGAACACTGAAGCTTTCTTT.

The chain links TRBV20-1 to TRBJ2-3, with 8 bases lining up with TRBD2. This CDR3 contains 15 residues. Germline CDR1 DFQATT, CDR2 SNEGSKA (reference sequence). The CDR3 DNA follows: TGCAGCCCCGCCCCAACTAGCGGTAGCACAGATACGCAGTATTTT. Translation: CSPAPTSGSTDTQYF.

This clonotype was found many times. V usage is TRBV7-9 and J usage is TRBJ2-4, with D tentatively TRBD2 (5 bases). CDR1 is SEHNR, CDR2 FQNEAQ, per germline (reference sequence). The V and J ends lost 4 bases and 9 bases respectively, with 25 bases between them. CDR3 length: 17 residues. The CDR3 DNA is TGTGCCAGCAGCTCCTTACCTGGTAGGACTCTTTCGGGCATTCAGTACTTC. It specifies CASSSLPGRTLSGIQYF.

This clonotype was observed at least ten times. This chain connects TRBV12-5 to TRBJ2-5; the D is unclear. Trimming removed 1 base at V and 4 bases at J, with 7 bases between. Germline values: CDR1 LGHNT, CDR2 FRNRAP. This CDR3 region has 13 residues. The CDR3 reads CASGLDSSETQYF. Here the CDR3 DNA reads TGTGCTAGTGGTTTGGACAGTTCAGAGACCCAGTACTTC.

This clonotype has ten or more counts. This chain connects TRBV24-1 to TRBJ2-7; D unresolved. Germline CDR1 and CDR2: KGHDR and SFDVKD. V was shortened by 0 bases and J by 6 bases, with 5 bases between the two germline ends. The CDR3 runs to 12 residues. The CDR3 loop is CATSDLGFEQYF. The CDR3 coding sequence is TGTGCCACCAGTGATTTGGGGTTCGAGCAGTACTTC.

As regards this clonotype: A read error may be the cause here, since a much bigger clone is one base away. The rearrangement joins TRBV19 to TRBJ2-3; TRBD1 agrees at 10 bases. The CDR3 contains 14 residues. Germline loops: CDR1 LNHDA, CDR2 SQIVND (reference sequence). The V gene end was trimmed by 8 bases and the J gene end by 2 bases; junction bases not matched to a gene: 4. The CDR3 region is CASGQGGITDTQYF. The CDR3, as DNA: TGTGCCAGTGGACAGGGGGGGATCACAGATACGCAGTATTTT.

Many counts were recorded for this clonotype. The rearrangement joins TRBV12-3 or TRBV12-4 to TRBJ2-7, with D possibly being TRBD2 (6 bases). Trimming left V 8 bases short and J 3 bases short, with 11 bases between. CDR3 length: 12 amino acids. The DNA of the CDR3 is TGTGCCAGCGGGACTCGAGTCTACGAGCAGTACTTC. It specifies CASGTRVYEQYF.

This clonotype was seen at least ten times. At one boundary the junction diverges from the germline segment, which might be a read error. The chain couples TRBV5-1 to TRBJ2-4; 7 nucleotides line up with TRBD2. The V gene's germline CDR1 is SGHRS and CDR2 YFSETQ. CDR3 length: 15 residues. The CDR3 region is CASSDLGEGRNIKYF. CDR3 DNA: TGCGCCAGCAGCGATTTGGGGGAGGGCCGCAACATTAAGTACTTC. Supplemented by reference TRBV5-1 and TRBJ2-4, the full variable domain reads KAGVTQTPRYLIKTRGQQVTLSCSPISGHRSVSWYQQTPGQGLQFLFEYFSETQRNKGNFPGRFSGRQFSNSRSEMNVSTLELGDSALYLCASSDLGEGRNIKYFGAGTRLSVL.

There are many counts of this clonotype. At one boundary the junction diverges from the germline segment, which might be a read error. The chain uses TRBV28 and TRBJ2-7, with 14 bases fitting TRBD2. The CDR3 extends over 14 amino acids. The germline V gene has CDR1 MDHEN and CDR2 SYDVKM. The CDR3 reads CASSSHGLAGGRRF. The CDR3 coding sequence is TGTGCCAGCAGTTCCCACGGACTAGCGGGAGGTCGAAGATTC. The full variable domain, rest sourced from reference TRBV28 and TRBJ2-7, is DVKVTQSSRYLVKRTGEKVFLECVQDMDHENMFWYRQDPGLGLRLIYFSYDVKMKEKGDIPEGYSVSREKKERFSLILESASTNQTSMYLCASSSHGLAGGRRFGPGTRLTVT.

The chain's CDR3 is CASSPSSGSSYEQYF. The CDR3 coding sequence is TGTGCCAGCAGCCCCTCTAGCGGTAGCTCCTACGAGCAGTACTTC. The chain carries TRBV7-8 and TRBJ2-7; TRBD2 matches at 7 bases. The J segment lost 0 bases and the V segment lost 5 bases, leaving 7 bases of the junction unmatched. The germline V gene has CDR1 SGHVS and CDR2 FQNEAQ. CDR3 length: 15 residues.